This T cell receptor (beta chain) is drawn from a study of CXCR3-negative and CXCR3-positive naive CD8 T cells (dated by TCRdb to about 2019). At the level of the whole study: In total, 130 million to 150 million TRB reads were obtained, which works out to roughly 1.5 +/- 0.3 million reads per library. Diversity and physicochemical repertoire analyses covered roughly eleven donors pooled from two independent experiments. Naive subsets from 5 or 6 donors and memory cells from 3 donors were included in the TRBV-TRBJ cluster analysis. Overall study outcomes, separate from this receptor: Freshly isolated PBMCs were used for most assays because CXCR3 expression went down partially after cryopreservation. Repertoire diversity was comparably high in both naive subsets but much lower in memory CD8+ T cells. Surface CD5, linked to self-reactivity in mice, was comparable between naive subsets; TCR interaction strength was therefore also inferred from TRB CDR3 physicochemical properties. Naive CXCR3-negative and CXCR3-positive cells from the same donor showed similar TRBV-TRBJ usage, whereas memory cells showed distinct patterns.

Each CD8+ T cell subset was flow-sorted in triplicate, with 300,000 or so cells per subset placed directly into RLT lysis buffer. Peripheral blood mononuclear cells were isolated from buffy coats by standard density gradient centrifugation. An RNeasy Mini Kit was used to extract total RNA from the sorted cells. Sequencing was performed on a NextSeq 550. The Human TCR Profiling Kit (MiLaboratory) was used to make UMI-labeled 5' RACE TRB cDNA libraries. cDNA synthesis used the entire amount of extracted RNA, and PCR amplification then used the entire amount of cDNA produced. The libraries were made side by side, with each library going through the same number of PCR cycles. As for the original processing: With a requirement of at least two reads per UMI, MIGEC and MiXCR extracted about 52,000 +/- 9,100 unique UMI-labeled TRB cDNA molecules per library. On average, approximately 40,000 +/- 10,000 functional in-frame TRB CDR3 nucleotide clonotypes lacking stop codons were found per library. After each sample was downsampled to 5000 UMI-labeled TRB molecules, VDJtools was used to calculate diversity metrics such as normalized Shannon-Wiener and Chao1. For the central five CDR3 residues, VDJtools calculated physicochemical properties weighted by clonotype size, namely interaction energy, strength, volume and Kidera factor 4. TCRdb reprocessed the reads into one record per CDR3 protein sequence, lacking DNA. The V and J calls here are based on TCRdb, not the publication. The table held for this sample gives 45,000 to 55,000 distinct CDR3 sequences. The ten largest make up 15% of the sample.

According to the germline V gene, CDR1 reads MDHEN and CDR2 reads SYDVKM. From its cysteine to its phenylalanine, the CDR3 spans 15 amino acids. No DNA accompanies this entry. Regarding this clonotype: No cognate antigen has been identified for it.

The material sequenced was memory CD8+ T cells from blood. The meaning of the sample's cell subset or site label: conventional CD8+ memory T cells (TMEM), sorted as controls. The chain employs TRBV28 and TRBJ2-5; the TRBD1 assignment by TCRdb is unverifiable without DNA. This TCR came from a human donor in good health. Some clones in this sample may be carry-over from other donors' samples. The CDR3 in this case is CASSLEQGAGETQYF.